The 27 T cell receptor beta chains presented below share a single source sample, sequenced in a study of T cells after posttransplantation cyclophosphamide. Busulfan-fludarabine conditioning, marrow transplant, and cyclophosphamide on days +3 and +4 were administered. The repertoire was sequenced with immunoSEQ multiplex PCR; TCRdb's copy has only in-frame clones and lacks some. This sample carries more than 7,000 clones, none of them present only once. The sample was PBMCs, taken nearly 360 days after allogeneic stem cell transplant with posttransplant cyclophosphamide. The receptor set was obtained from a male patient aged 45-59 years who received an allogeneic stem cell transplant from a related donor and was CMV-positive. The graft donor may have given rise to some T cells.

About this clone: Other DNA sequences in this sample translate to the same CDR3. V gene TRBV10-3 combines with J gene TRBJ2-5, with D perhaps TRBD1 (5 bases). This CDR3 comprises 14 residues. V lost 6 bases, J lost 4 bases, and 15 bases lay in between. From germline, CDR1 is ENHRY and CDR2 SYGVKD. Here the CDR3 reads CAISESQGGETQYF. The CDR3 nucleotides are TGTGCCATCAGCGAGAGTCAGGGTGGAGAGACCCAGTACTTC.

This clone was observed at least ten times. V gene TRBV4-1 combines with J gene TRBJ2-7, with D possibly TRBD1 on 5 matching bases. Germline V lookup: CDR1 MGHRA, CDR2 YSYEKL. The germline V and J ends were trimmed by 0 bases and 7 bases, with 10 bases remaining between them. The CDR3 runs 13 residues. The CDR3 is CASSQDRVGEQYF. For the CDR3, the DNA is TGCGCCAGCAGCCAAGACAGGGTAGGAGAGCAGTACTTC.

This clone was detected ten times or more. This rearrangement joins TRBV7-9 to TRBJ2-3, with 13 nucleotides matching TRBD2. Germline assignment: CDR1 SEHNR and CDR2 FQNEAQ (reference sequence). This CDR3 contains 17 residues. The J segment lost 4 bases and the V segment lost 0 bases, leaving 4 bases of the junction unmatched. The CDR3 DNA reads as TGTGCCAGCAGCTTAGCCCGGACTAGCGGGAGTTCAGATACGCAGTATTTT. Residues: CASSLARTSGSSDTQYF.

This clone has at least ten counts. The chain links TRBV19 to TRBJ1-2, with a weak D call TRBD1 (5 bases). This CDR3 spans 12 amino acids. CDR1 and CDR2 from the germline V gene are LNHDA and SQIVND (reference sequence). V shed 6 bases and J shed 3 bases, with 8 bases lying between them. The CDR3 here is CASRAGDYGYTF. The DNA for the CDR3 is TGTGCCAGTAGGGCGGGGGACTATGGCTACACCTTC.

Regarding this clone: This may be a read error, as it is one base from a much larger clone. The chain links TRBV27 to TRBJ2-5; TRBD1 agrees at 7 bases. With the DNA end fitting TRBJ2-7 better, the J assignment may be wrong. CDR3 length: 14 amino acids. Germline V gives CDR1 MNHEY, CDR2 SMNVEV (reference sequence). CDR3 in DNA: TGTGCCAGCAGTACCGGGACAGCCTCCTACGAGCAGTACTTC. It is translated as CASSTGTASYEQYF.

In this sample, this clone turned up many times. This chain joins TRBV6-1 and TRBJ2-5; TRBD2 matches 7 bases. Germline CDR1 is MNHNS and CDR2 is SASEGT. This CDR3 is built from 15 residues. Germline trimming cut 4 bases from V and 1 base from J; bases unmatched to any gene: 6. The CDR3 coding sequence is TGTGCCAGCAGTGTTCCGGGAGGTGGCCAAGAGACCCAGTACTTC. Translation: CASSVPGGGQETQYF.

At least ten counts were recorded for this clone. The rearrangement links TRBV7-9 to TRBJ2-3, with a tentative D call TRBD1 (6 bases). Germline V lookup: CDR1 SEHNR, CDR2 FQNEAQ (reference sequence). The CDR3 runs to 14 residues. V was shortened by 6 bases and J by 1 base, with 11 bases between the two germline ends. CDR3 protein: CASSGRGRTDTQYF. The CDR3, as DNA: TGTGCCAGCAGTGGCAGGGGCCGCACAGATACGCAGTATTTT.

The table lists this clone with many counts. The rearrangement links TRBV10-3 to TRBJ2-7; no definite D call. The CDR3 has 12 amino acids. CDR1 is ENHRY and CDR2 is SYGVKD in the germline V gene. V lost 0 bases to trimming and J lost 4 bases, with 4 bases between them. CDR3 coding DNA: TGTGCCATCAGTGAGTCGGCTTACGAGCAGTACTTC. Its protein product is CAISESAYEQYF.

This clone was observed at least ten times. The CDR3 here is CASSGTAGGSDEQFF. Written as DNA, the CDR3 is TGTGCCAGCAGCGGGACGGCAGGGGGATCGGATGAGCAGTTCTTC. The genes are TRBV5-8 and TRBJ2-1; 7 bases align to TRBD1. V gave up 4 bases and J gave up 8 bases; unmatched junction bases: 12. Germline lookup yields CDR1 SGHTS and CDR2 YDEGEE. The CDR3 runs to 15 residues.

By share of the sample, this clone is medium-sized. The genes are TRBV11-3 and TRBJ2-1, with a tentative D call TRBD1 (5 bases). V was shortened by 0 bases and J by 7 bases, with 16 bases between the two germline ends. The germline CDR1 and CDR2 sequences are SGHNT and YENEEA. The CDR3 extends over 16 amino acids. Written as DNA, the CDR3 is TGTGCCAGCAGCTTAGATCATCTCCAGGGAACGAATGAGCAGTTCTTC. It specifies CASSLDHLQGTNEQFF.

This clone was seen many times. The CDR3 region has the DNA TGTGCCACCAGCGAGGGACAATCCACCGGGGAGCTGTTTTTT. This translates into CATSEGQSTGELFF. This chain links TRBV15 with TRBJ2-2; D is possibly TRBD1 (6 bases). This CDR3 is 14 amino acids long. Germline-derived CDR1 and CDR2 are LNHNV and YYDKDF (reference sequence). V lost 5 bases, J lost 4 bases, and 11 bases lay in between.

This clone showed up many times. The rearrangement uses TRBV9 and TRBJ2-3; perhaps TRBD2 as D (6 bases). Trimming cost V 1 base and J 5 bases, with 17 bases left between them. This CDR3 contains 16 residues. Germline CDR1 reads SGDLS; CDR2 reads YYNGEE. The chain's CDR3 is CASSVFQASVGDTQYF. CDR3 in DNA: TGTGCCAGCAGCGTATTCCAGGCTAGCGTCGGAGATACGCAGTATTTT. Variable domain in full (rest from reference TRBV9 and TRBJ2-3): DSGVTQTPKHLITATGQRVTLRCSPRSGDLSVYWYQQSLDQGLQFLIQYYNGEERAKGNILERFSAQQFPDLHSELNLSSLELGDSALYFCASSVFQASVGDTQYFGPGTRLTVL.

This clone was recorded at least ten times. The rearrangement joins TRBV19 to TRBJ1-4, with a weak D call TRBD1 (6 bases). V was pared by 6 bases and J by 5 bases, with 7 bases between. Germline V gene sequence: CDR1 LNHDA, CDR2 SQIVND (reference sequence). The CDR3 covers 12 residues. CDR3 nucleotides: TGTGCCAGTAGAACAGGGAATGAAAAACTGTTTTTT. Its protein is CASRTGNEKLFF.

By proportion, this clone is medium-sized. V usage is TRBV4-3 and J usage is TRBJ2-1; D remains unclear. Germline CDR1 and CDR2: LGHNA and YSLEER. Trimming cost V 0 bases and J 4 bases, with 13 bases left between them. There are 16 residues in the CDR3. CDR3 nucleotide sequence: TGCGCCAGCAGCCAAGAAAGGTACTTCAGGTACAATGAGCAGTTCTTC. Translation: CASSQERYFRYNEQFF.

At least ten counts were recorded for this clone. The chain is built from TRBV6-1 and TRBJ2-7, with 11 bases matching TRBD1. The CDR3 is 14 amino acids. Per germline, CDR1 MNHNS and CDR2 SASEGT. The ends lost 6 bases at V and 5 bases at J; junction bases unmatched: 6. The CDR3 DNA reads TGTGCCAGCAGGGTGGACAGGGGGCTACACGAGCAGTACTTC. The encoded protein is CASRVDRGLHEQYF.

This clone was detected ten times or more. The CDR3 coding sequence is TGCGCCAGCAGCGTGGCGGGGGTAGATACGCAGTATTTT. Residues: CASSVAGVDTQYF. This rearrangement joins TRBV5-1 to TRBJ2-3, with 7 bases identical to TRBD2. The V gene's germline CDR1 is SGHRS and CDR2 YFSETQ. This CDR3 has 13 residues. Trimming at V came to 4 bases and at J to 5 bases, leaving 4 bases not matched to a gene.

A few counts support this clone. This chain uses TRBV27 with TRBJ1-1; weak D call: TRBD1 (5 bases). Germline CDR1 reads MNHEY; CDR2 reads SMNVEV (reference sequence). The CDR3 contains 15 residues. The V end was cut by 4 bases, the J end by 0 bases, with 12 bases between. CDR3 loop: CASSSYRLMNTEAFF. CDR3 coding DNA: TGTGCCAGCAGTTCGTACAGGCTCATGAACACTGAAGCTTTCTTT.

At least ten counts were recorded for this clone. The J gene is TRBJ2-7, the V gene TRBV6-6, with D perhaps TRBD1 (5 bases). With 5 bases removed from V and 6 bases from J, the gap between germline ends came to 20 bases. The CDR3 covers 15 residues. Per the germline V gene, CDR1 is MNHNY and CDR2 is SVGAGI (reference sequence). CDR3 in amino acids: CASSRPPGRDSEQYF. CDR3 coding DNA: TGTGCCAGCAGTCGCCCGCCCGGGCGCGACAGCGAGCAGTACTTC.

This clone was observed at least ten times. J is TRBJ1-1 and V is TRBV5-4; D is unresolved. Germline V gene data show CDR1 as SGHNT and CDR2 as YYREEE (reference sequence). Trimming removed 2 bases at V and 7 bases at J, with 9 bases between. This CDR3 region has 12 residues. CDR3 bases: TGTGCCAGCAGCTTACCCGAGGTTGAAGCTTTCTTT. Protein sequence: CASSLPEVEAFF. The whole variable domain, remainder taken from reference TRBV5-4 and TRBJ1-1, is ETGVTQSPTHLIKTRGQQVTLRCSSQSGHNTVSWYQQALGQGPQFIFQYYREEENGRGNFPPRFSGLQFPNYSSELNVNALELDDSALYLCASSLPEVEAFFGQGTRLTVV.

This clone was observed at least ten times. CDR3 DNA sequence: TGTGCCACCCGTGTGGGGAGCGGGAGAACCGGGGAGCTGTTTTTT. This translates into CATRVGSGRTGELFF. The gene calls are TRBV18 and TRBJ2-2, with TRBD2 identical over 8 bases. The germline V gene has CDR1 KGHSH and CDR2 LQKENI. The V segment lost 10 bases and the J segment 5 bases; nucleotides outside the gene matches: 12. The CDR3 is 15 residues long.

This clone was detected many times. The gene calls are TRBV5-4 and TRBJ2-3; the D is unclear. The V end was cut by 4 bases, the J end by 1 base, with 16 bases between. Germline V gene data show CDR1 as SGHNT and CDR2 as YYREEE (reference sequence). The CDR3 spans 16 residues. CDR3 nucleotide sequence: TGTGCCAGCAGCCTACCACGGCGAGGTGGCACAGATACGCAGTATTTT. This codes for CASSLPRRGGTDTQYF.

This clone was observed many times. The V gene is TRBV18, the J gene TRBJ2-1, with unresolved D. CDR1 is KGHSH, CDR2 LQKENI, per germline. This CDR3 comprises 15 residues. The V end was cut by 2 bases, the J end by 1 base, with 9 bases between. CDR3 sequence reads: CASSPITSSYNEQFF. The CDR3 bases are TGTGCCAGCTCACCAATCACGAGTTCCTACAATGAGCAGTTCTTC.

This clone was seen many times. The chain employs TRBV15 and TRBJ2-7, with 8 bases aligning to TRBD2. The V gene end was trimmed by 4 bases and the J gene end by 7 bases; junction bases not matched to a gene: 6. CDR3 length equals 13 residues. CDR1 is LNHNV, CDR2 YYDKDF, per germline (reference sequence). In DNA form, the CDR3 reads TGTGCCACCAGCACCCGGGGGGGCTTGGAGCAGTACTTC. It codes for CATSTRGGLEQYF. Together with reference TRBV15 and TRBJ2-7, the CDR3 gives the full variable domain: DAMVIQNPRYQVTQFGKPVTLSCSQTLNHNVMYWYQQKSSQAPKLLFHYYDKDFNNEADTPDNFQSRRPNTSFCFLDIRSPGLGDTAMYLCATSTRGGLEQYFGPGTRLTVT.

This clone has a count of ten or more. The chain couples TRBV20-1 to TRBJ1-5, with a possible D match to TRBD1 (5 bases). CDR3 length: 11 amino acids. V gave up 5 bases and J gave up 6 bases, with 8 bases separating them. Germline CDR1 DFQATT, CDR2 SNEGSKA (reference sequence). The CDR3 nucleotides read TGCAGTGCTGCGGGGGGTCAGCCCCAGCATTTT. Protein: CSAAGGQPQHF.

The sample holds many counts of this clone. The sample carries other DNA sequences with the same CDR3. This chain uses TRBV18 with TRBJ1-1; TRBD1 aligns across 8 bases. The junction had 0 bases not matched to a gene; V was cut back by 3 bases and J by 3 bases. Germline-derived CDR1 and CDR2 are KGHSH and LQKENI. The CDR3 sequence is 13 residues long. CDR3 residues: CASSPGQDTEAFF. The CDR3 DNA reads TGTGCCAGCTCACCGGGACAGGACACTGAAGCTTTCTTT.

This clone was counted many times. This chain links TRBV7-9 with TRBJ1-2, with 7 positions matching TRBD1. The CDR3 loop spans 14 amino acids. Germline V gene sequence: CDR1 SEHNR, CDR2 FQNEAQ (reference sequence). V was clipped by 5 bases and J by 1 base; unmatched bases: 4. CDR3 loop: CASSQGTVNYGYTF. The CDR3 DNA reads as TGTGCCAGCAGCCAAGGGACAGTTAACTATGGCTACACCTTC.

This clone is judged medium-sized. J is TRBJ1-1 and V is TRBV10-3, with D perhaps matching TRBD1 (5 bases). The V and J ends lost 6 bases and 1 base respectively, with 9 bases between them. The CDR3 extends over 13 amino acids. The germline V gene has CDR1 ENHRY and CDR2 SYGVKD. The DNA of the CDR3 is TGTGCCATCAGCGTCACAGGGAACACTGAAGCTTTCTTT. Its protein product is CAISVTGNTEAFF.